This TCR beta chain comes out of a study of blood T cells in healthy people across ages. Together with a sample-barcoded 5' primer, a J-beta primer mix was included in a second PCR lasting roughly 6 to 12 cycles. Each CDR3 protein is one row after TCRdb ran MiXCR on the 5' RACE reads. This table holds approximately 830,000 distinct CDR3 sequences, around two thirds found once. The extraction recovered at least 5 micrograms of total RNA per sample. Trimming took off 5 bases at V and 6 bases at J, with 11 bases between the two ends. This CDR3 is built from 13 residues. Germline CDR1 is LNHNV and CDR2 is YYDKDF (reference sequence).

J is TRBJ2-1 and V is TRBV15; D is unresolved. Sequenced material: blood. The receptor was derived from a man in his thirties or forties in good health. The CDR3 DNA is TGTGCCACCAGCCGAATCCCCGGCAATGAGCAGTTCTTC. It codes for CATSRIPGNEQFF.